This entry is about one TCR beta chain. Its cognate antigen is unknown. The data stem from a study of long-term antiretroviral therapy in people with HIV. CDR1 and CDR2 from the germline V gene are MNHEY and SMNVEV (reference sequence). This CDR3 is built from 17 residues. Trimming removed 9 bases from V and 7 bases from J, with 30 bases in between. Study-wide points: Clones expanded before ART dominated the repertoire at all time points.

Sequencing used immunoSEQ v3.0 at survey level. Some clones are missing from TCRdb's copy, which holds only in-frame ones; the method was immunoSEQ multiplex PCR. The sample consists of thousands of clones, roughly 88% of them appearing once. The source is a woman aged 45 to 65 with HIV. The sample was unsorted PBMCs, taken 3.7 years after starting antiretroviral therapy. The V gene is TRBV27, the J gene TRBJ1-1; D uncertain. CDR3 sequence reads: CASPRPLWATTTYEAFF. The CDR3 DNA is TGTGCCAGTCCCCGGCCTTTGTGGGCGACCACTACCTATGAAGCTTTCTTT.